A single sample gave rise to the 25 T cell receptor beta chains below, sequenced in a study of human T cells and chemical hapten exposure. TCRdb independently ran MiXCR on the RACE reads; one entry per CDR3 protein. The sample yields under 300,000 distinct CDR3 sequences, 7.5% to 9% seen once. The time point: pre-sensitization, week 0. Treatment reported: therapeutic diphenylcyclopropenone sensitization with weekly scalp DPC. The specimen comprised whole blood, sampled in connection with sensitization to the hapten diphenylcyclopropenone (DPC). These TCRs come from a woman aged 40 to 50 with alopecia areata. Some clones in this sample may be carry-over from other donors' samples.

This clonotype was counted between two and nine times. J is TRBJ2-7 and V is TRBV12-3 or TRBV12-4; D possibly corresponds to TRBD1 (6 bases). This CDR3 has 14 amino acids. Trimming shortened V by 2 bases and J by 2 bases, and 10 bases separated the two germline ends. The CDR3 loop reads CASSLQGPAYEQYF. The CDR3 region has the DNA TGTGCCAGCAGTTTACAGGGGCCGGCCTACGAGCAGTACTTC.

A few counts support this clonotype. The J gene is TRBJ2-5, the V gene TRBV12-3 or TRBV12-4; 7 bases fit TRBD1. Trimming removed 0 bases from V and 7 bases from J; junction bases left unmatched: 11. This CDR3 contains 16 residues. The chain's CDR3 is CASSLAPGQVSWTQYF. The CDR3 coding sequence is TGTGCCAGCAGTTTAGCGCCAGGACAGGTCTCATGGACCCAGTACTTC.

J is TRBJ1-1 and V is TRBV10-3; 7 bases are a match to TRBD1. CDR1 and CDR2 from the germline V gene are ENHRY and SYGVKD. V was clipped by 7 bases and J by 3 bases; unmatched bases: 5. This CDR3 has 13 residues. CDR3 nucleotide sequence: TGTGCCATCACCGACAGGGACTACACTGAAGCTTTCTTT. It translates to CAITDRDYTEAFF.

The chain uses TRBV5-8 and TRBJ2-3; D gene unclear. Trimming shortened V by 6 bases and J by 2 bases, and 10 bases separated the two germline ends. Germline V lookup: CDR1 SGHTS, CDR2 YDEGEE. CDR3 length equals 13 residues. The CDR3 DNA follows: TGTGCCAGCAATAGGGTCAACACAGATACGCAGTATTTT. Translating gives CASNRVNTDTQYF.

V is TRBV4-3 and J is TRBJ2-7; a possible D gene is TRBD1 (6 bases). V lost 1 base and J lost 4, with 11 bases in between. This CDR3 has 14 amino acids. Germline V CDR1 and CDR2: LGHNA, YSLEER. The CDR3, as DNA: TGCGCCAGCAGCCAAGCGGGCAGGGGTTACGAGCAGTACTTC. It codes for CASSQAGRGYEQYF.

In this sample, this clonotype turned up a few times. This chain uses TRBV6-2 or TRBV6-3 with TRBJ2-7, with 13 bases matching TRBD2. The V gene end was trimmed by 5 bases and the J gene end by 13 bases; junction bases not matched to a gene: 11. The CDR3 has 14 residues. Germline V CDR1 and CDR2: MNHEY, SVGEGT. CDR3 sequence: CASSTWTSGRTGYF. CDR3 bases: TGTGCCAGCAGTACGTGGACTAGCGGGAGAACAGGTTACTTC.

This clonotype was seen a few times. The J gene is TRBJ1-1, the V gene TRBV5-1; D perhaps matches TRBD1 (6 bases). CDR1 is SGHRS, CDR2 YFSETQ, per germline. The CDR3 is made up of 14 amino acids. V gave up 4 bases and J gave up 4 bases, with 14 bases separating them. The CDR3 loop reads CASSRQGGSTEAFF. The CDR3 DNA is TGCGCCAGCAGCCGGCAAGGGGGTAGCACTGAAGCTTTCTTT.

This clonotype was recorded many times. The chain employs TRBV11-2 and TRBJ1-1, with D possibly TRBD1 on 6 matching bases. Germline CDR1 reads SGHAT; CDR2 reads FQNNGV. This CDR3 has 14 amino acids. V was trimmed by 1 base and J by 4 bases, leaving 10 bases between them. The CDR3 sequence: CASSLGQGSTEAFF. CDR3 in DNA: TGTGCCAGCAGCTTAGGTCAGGGGAGCACTGAAGCTTTCTTT.

This clonotype was recorded at least ten times. The chain employs TRBV7-3 and TRBJ2-1; TRBD2 aligns across 10 bases. V lost 4 bases and J lost 6; bases outside the gene matches: 3. Germline CDR1 and CDR2: SGHTA and FQGTGA. The CDR3 sequence is 14 residues long. Here the CDR3 reads CASSSSGRVNEQFF. The CDR3 DNA reads as TGTGCCAGCAGCTCAAGCGGGAGGGTCAATGAGCAGTTCTTC.

The CDR3 loop is CSVWTPLGTEAFF. DNA of the CDR3: TGCAGCGTTTGGACCCCTCTTGGCACTGAAGCTTTCTTT. The genes are TRBV29-1 and TRBJ1-1, with D uncertain. V lost 5 bases and J lost 4, with 14 bases in between. Per germline, CDR1 SQVTM and CDR2 ANQGSEA. CDR3 length equals 13 residues.

This chain uses TRBV6-1 with TRBJ1-1; D uncertain. V shed 2 bases and J shed 0 bases, with 10 bases lying between them. CDR3 length equals 15 residues. Per germline, CDR1 MNHNS and CDR2 SASEGT. CDR3 nucleotide sequence: TGTGCCAGCAGTGAACAGGCAGGAATGAACACTGAAGCTTTCTTT. Its protein product is CASSEQAGMNTEAFF.

This chain connects TRBV4-1 to TRBJ2-2, with 8 positions matching TRBD2. V gave up 3 bases and J gave up 1 base; unmatched junction bases: 10. The CDR3 spans 18 residues. CDR1 MGHRA and CDR2 YSYEKL come from the germline V gene. CDR3 nucleotides: TGCGCCAGCAGCCACCATCCTACTAGCGGCAGGAACACCGGGGAGCTGTTTTTT. This codes for CASSHHPTSGRNTGELFF.

The rearrangement joins TRBV28 to TRBJ1-2; 8 bases agree with TRBD1. This CDR3 has 16 residues. Germline CDR1 and CDR2: MDHEN and SYDVKM. Losses at the gene ends were 5 bases for V and 5 bases for J; bases not matched to a gene: 13. The CDR3 loop is CASSATGTGSLYGYTF. In nucleotides, the CDR3 is TGTGCCAGCAGTGCGACCGGGACAGGCAGTTTATATGGCTACACCTTC.

This chain links TRBV12-3 or TRBV12-4 with TRBJ1-2; D call uncertain. The CDR3 length is 14 residues. V lost 3 bases and J 3 bases, leaving 11 bases between the germline ends. The CDR3 protein is CASSLVERDYGYTF. CDR3 coding DNA: TGTGCCAGCAGTTTGGTCGAGCGGGACTATGGCTACACCTTC.

The V call is TRBV4-1, the J call TRBJ1-3; D uncertain. The CDR3 is made up of 15 amino acids. V lost 4 bases, J lost 4 bases, and 14 bases lay in between. Germline CDR1 is MGHRA and CDR2 is YSYEKL. DNA for the CDR3: TGCGCCAGCAGCCCACCCGGAGCTCCCGGAAACACCATATATTTT. Its protein product is CASSPPGAPGNTIYF.

This clonotype occurred many times. Here the CDR3 reads CASSLVITGELFF. The CDR3 DNA reads as TGCGCCAGCAGCTTGGTGATCACCGGGGAGCTGTTTTTT. The chain has TRBV5-1 and TRBJ2-2; no clear D gene. The CDR3 sequence is 13 residues long. With 0 bases removed from V and 4 bases from J, the gap between germline ends came to 4 bases. Germline V CDR1 and CDR2: SGHRS, YFSETQ.

This clonotype appeared a few times. V gene TRBV5-1 combines with J gene TRBJ2-3; the match to TRBD2 covers 8 bases. The germline V gene encodes CDR1 SGHRS and CDR2 YFSETQ. After removal of 2 bases from V and 2 bases from J, the junction contained 7 bases not matched to a gene. The CDR3 contains 16 residues. This CDR3 reads CASSFSSGSATDTQYF. The CDR3 DNA is TGCGCCAGCAGCTTTTCCAGCGGGAGTGCCACAGATACGCAGTATTTT.

This clonotype has only a few counts. This chain joins TRBV28 and TRBJ2-7, with D uncertain. With 7 bases removed from V and 0 bases from J, the gap between germline ends came to 16 bases. There are 15 residues in the CDR3. Germline V gene sequence: CDR1 MDHEN, CDR2 SYDVKM. The CDR3 here is CASTQTPVPSYEQYF. CDR3 coding DNA: TGTGCCAGCACTCAAACCCCCGTACCCTCCTACGAGCAGTACTTC. The entire variable domain, with the rest obtained from reference TRBV28 and TRBJ2-7, is as follows: DVKVTQSSRYLVKRTGEKVFLECVQDMDHENMFWYRQDPGLGLRLIYFSYDVKMKEKGDIPEGYSVSREKKERFSLILESASTNQTSMYLCASTQTPVPSYEQYFGPGTRLTVT.

The chain employs TRBV7-2 and TRBJ2-3, with D perhaps matching TRBD1 (6 bases). V lost 7 bases and J lost 5, with 16 bases in between. The CDR3 sequence is 14 residues long. The germline CDR1 and CDR2 sequences are SGHTA and FQGNSA. Written as DNA, the CDR3 is TGTGCCAGCAACCCGGACAGACAACAAGATACGCAGTATTTT. This gives the protein CASNPDRQQDTQYF.

This clonotype occurred a few times. The rearrangement uses TRBV29-1 and TRBJ2-7; 11 positions match TRBD2. From germline, CDR1 is SQVTM and CDR2 ANQGSEA. The CDR3 extends over 17 amino acids. Trimming cost V 6 bases and J 6 bases; bases outside gene matches: 19. CDR3 sequence (DNA): TGCAGCGTCGCTCCTCCTCTAGCGGGAGGATCGTTGGGCGAGCAGTACTTC. Amino acid sequence: CSVAPPLAGGSLGEQYF.

This clonotype has a count of ten or more. The chain couples TRBV27 to TRBJ2-1; tentative D call: TRBD2 (6 bases). Looked up from germline, CDR1 is MNHEY and CDR2 is SMNVEV (reference sequence). Trimming removed 2 bases at V and 9 bases at J, with 8 bases between. This CDR3 is 12 amino acids long. The chain's CDR3 is CASSLTEGEQFF. Here the CDR3 DNA reads TGTGCCAGCAGTTTAACGGAGGGTGAGCAGTTCTTC.

V usage is TRBV7-9 and J usage is TRBJ2-1; possibly TRBD2 for D (5 bases). Germline CDR1 and CDR2: SEHNR and FQNEAQ (reference sequence). V shed 2 bases and J shed 6 bases, with 11 bases lying between them. The CDR3 totals 14 residues. The DNA of the CDR3 is TGTGCCAGCAGCTTAAGTGGGAGATCCAATGAGCAGTTCTTC. It specifies CASSLSGRSNEQFF.

Many counts were recorded for this clonotype. The chain recombines TRBV18 with TRBJ2-5; the D is unclear. This CDR3 is built from 14 residues. Germline lookup yields CDR1 KGHSH and CDR2 LQKENI. V was pared by 3 bases and J by 5 bases, with 13 bases between. CDR3 residues: CASSPISITETQYF. For the CDR3, the DNA is TGTGCCAGCTCACCTATCAGCATAACGGAGACCCAGTACTTC.

Only a few counts were recorded for this clonotype. The rearrangement links TRBV12-3 or TRBV12-4 to TRBJ1-5; tentative D call: TRBD1 (6 bases). Trimming pared 5 bases from V and 6 bases from J, leaving 14 bases between. The CDR3 is made up of 14 amino acids. CDR3 residues: CASSLEGGVQPQHF. CDR3 bases: TGTGCCAGCAGTCTTGAGGGGGGTGTTCAGCCCCAGCATTTT.

V and J are TRBV3-1 and TRBJ2-2; 12 nucleotides line up with TRBD2. From germline, CDR1 is LGHDT and CDR2 YNNKEL (reference sequence). The CDR3 spans 18 residues. Trimming cost V 8 bases and J 3 bases; bases outside gene matches: 13. Written as DNA, the CDR3 is TGTGCCAGCCGGCTAGGACCTGGACTAGCGGGGTACACCGGGGAGCTGTTTTTT. This sequence encodes CASRLGPGLAGYTGELFF.